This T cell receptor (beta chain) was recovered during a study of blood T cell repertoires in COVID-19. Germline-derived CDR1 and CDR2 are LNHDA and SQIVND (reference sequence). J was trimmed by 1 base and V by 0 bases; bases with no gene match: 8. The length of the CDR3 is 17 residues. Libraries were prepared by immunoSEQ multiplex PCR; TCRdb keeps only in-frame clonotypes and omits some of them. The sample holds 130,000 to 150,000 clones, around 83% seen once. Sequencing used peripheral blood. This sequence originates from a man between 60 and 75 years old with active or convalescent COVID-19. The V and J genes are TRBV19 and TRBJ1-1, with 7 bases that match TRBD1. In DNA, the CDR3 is TGTGCCAGTAGTATAGATCCATGGGACAGTTCGAACACTGAAGCTTTCTTT. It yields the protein CASSIDPWDSSNTEAFF.